Listed below are T cell receptor beta chains from one sample, sequenced in a study of T cell clusters in autoimmune cytopenias. TCRdb re-called the multiplex PCR reads, yielding one record per CDR3 amino acid sequence without DNA. In total, the table holds over 1,500 distinct CDR3 sequences. Sequenced input: peripheral blood. The receptors come from a human donor with an autoimmune cytopenia or autoimmune hepatitis (not recorded which). The CDR3 runs from the conserved cysteine through the conserved F or W. The order of the fields is J gene, clone size, V gene, CDR3 protein. Clone size is given for some rows only: seen once, a few or many times, or a class if the clone is expanded.

j_call: TRBJ2-1; clone_size: medium-sized; v_call: TRBV6-2/TRBV6-3; cdr3_aa: CASNPGRWGLGTYNEQFF
j_call: TRBJ1-5; clone_size: -; v_call: TRBV20-1; cdr3_aa: CSAWDRDEPQHF
j_call: TRBJ2-1; clone_size: large; v_call: TRBV27; cdr3_aa: CASSPGTAGLNEQFF
j_call: TRBJ1-2; clone_size: medium-sized; v_call: TRBV4-2; cdr3_aa: CASSQVPGYGGGNDGYTF
j_call: TRBJ2-7; clone_size: medium-sized; v_call: TRBV18; cdr3_aa: CASSPAPDWHEQYF
j_call: TRBJ1-4; clone_size: -; v_call: TRBV4-1; cdr3_aa: CASSQDVLEARHRTEKLFF
j_call: TRBJ2-2; clone_size: medium-sized; v_call: TRBV18; cdr3_aa: CASSQQGVPGELFF
j_call: TRBJ1-4; clone_size: medium-sized; v_call: TRBV10-3; cdr3_aa: CAISGASSNPTNEKLFF
j_call: TRBJ2-3; clone_size: large; v_call: TRBV5-4; cdr3_aa: CASSLAGTDTQYF
j_call: TRBJ2-7; clone_size: medium-sized; v_call: TRBV6-6; cdr3_aa: CASSYPPLTLLDEQYF
j_call: TRBJ1-3; clone_size: medium-sized; v_call: TRBV11-1; cdr3_aa: CASSLFGTADSGNTIYF
j_call: TRBJ2-2; clone_size: -; v_call: TRBV6-4; cdr3_aa: CAGSETGTGELFF
j_call: TRBJ2-7; clone_size: medium-sized; v_call: TRBV6-6; cdr3_aa: CASSPPRWDTDEQYF
j_call: TRBJ1-5; clone_size: medium-sized; v_call: TRBV6-5; cdr3_aa: CASGPTIAGANQPQHF
j_call: TRBJ2-7; clone_size: -; v_call: TRBV7-9; cdr3_aa: CASNPTGSYEQYF
j_call: TRBJ2-7; clone_size: medium-sized; v_call: TRBV19; cdr3_aa: CASSIAGRSYEQYF
j_call: TRBJ1-1; clone_size: -; v_call: TRBV6-2/TRBV6-3; cdr3_aa: CASSYPSGGRTLNTEAFF
j_call: TRBJ1-4; clone_size: -; v_call: TRBV10-2; cdr3_aa: CASSVGSNEKLFF
j_call: TRBJ2-3; clone_size: medium-sized; v_call: TRBV5-4; cdr3_aa: CASSLRTGGPTDTQYF
j_call: TRBJ2-3; clone_size: large; v_call: TRBV29-1; cdr3_aa: CSVEDVGGTDTQYF
j_call: TRBJ2-1; clone_size: medium-sized; v_call: TRBV4-2; cdr3_aa: CASSQPGLAGVNEQFF
j_call: TRBJ2-7; clone_size: -; v_call: TRBV6-2/TRBV6-3; cdr3_aa: CASSYGDSYEQYF
j_call: TRBJ2-2; clone_size: medium-sized; v_call: TRBV6-2/TRBV6-3; cdr3_aa: CASSYMTGHVTGELFF
j_call: TRBJ2-3; clone_size: medium-sized; v_call: TRBV5-1; cdr3_aa: CASSPGFSYTDTQYF
j_call: TRBJ2-1; clone_size: medium-sized; v_call: TRBV30; cdr3_aa: CAWIKGAPMGEGLAAYNEQFF
j_call: TRBJ1-2; clone_size: medium-sized; v_call: TRBV12-3/TRBV12-4; cdr3_aa: CASSSYRGYYGYTF
j_call: TRBJ2-3; clone_size: medium-sized; v_call: TRBV6-2/TRBV6-3; cdr3_aa: CASSSPSDTQYF
j_call: TRBJ1-1; clone_size: medium-sized; v_call: TRBV30; cdr3_aa: CAWSVDLNTEAFF
j_call: TRBJ2-3; clone_size: medium-sized; v_call: TRBV6-6; cdr3_aa: CASSPAGIDTQYF
j_call: TRBJ2-7; clone_size: -; v_call: TRBV5-1; cdr3_aa: CASSDPGTGSYEQYF
j_call: TRBJ2-1; clone_size: medium-sized; v_call: TRBV12-3/TRBV12-4; cdr3_aa: CASSLAGGAYNEQFF
j_call: TRBJ1-2; clone_size: medium-sized; v_call: TRBV5-3; cdr3_aa: CAWKGDYGYTF
j_call: TRBJ2-3; clone_size: -; v_call: TRBV10-1; cdr3_aa: CASSESTGTVLGDTQYF
j_call: TRBJ1-1; clone_size: medium-sized; v_call: TRBV12-3/TRBV12-4; cdr3_aa: CASNPQPLGLQGAFF
j_call: TRBJ2-1; clone_size: -; v_call: TRBV6-6; cdr3_aa: CASRLTGAGGSNEQFF
j_call: TRBJ2-7; clone_size: -; v_call: TRBV11-2; cdr3_aa: CASSVSGGAHEQYF
j_call: TRBJ2-7; clone_size: medium-sized; v_call: TRBV30; cdr3_aa: CAWSQGGEQYF
j_call: TRBJ1-2; clone_size: medium-sized; v_call: TRBV5-6; cdr3_aa: CASSSPGPYGYTF
j_call: TRBJ2-7; clone_size: medium-sized; v_call: TRBV20-1; cdr3_aa: CSAPGQGVTYEQYF
j_call: TRBJ2-2; clone_size: -; v_call: TRBV7-9; cdr3_aa: CASSINEDRELFF
j_call: TRBJ2-1; clone_size: large; v_call: TRBV5-4; cdr3_aa: CASSRQGNEQFF
j_call: TRBJ2-2; clone_size: -; v_call: TRBV29-1; cdr3_aa: CSVEGGTANTGELFF
j_call: TRBJ1-5; clone_size: -; v_call: TRBV24-1; cdr3_aa: CATSPGGMNQPQHF
j_call: TRBJ2-5; clone_size: medium-sized; v_call: TRBV11-1; cdr3_aa: CASSKGTSGYQETQYF
j_call: TRBJ1-2; clone_size: medium-sized; v_call: TRBV29-1; cdr3_aa: CSVDLQSYGYTF
j_call: TRBJ2-1; clone_size: medium-sized; v_call: TRBV20-1; cdr3_aa: CSAARDGSSYNEQFF
j_call: TRBJ2-1; clone_size: -; v_call: TRBV29-1; cdr3_aa: CSVEGLAGGEVF
j_call: TRBJ1-1; clone_size: medium-sized; v_call: TRBV27; cdr3_aa: CASTQRGLGAEAFF
j_call: TRBJ2-1; clone_size: large; v_call: TRBV6-5; cdr3_aa: CASSYNVQGWYGNEQFF
j_call: TRBJ1-5; clone_size: medium-sized; v_call: TRBV7-9; cdr3_aa: CASSPDGYSNQPQHF
j_call: TRBJ2-7; clone_size: large; v_call: TRBV6-2/TRBV6-3; cdr3_aa: CASNSGLAPSYEQYF
j_call: TRBJ1-2; clone_size: -; v_call: TRBV20-1; cdr3_aa: CSATLIGEGDLYGYTF